The T cell receptor (beta chain) under discussion was sequenced for a study of T cell repertoires in cytomegalovirus infection (dated by TCRdb to the late 2010s). Notes on the research overall: Alongside well-studied HLA-B-restricted epitopes, the peptide stimulations were aimed at recently identified HLA-C-restricted CMV epitopes, whose presentation resists viral immunomodulation. The HLA type of each donor mattered for the analysis, because public TCR beta signatures pointed to carriage of CMV infection along with the matching HLA type. What the research found in general, with its limitations: The ex vivo response was dominated by HLA-C-restricted CMV-specific TCR beta clonotypes, which also provided the single most frequent clonotype in two of eight donors. Cumulative frequency of public TCR beta family members discriminated carriers of CMV infection plus the relevant HLA type in this cohort and an independent 352-donor cohort.

The germline V and J ends show losses of 8 bases and 1 base respectively, and no gene match explains 5 bases of the junction. Its CDR3 holds 16 amino acids, cysteine through phenylalanine. The CDR3 DNA has 48 bases and is translated from base 1. In regard to this clonotype: What this receptor recognizes is not known. Qualities for individual bases were not recorded, and no much larger clone is one base off.

Sequencing instrument: Illumina HiSeq 1500. TCRdb reran the public reads through fastp at Q25 and MiXCR, keeping productive beta chains. Rows matching on CDR3 protein sequence are summarized as one entry with the most common DNA and genes. Within this sample are about a million distinct CDR3 sequences, with less than 40% of them counted one time only. 11% to 15% of the sample rests with the top ten. Per the publication, the treatment or condition label means: in vitro stimulation with specific CMV peptide epitopes to enrich CMV-specific T cells. This clonotype was obtained from a human donor in good health (CMV status not recorded). Some clones in this sample may be carry-over from other donors' samples. The chain couples TRBV12-3 or TRBV12-4 to TRBJ2-1, and TRBD2 matches 13 of the central bases. The sample in question was cultured CD8+ T cells from PBMCs, obtained from culture after CMV antigen stimulation. This receptor carries the CDR3 CASGQTSGGSYNEQFF. The nucleotides read TGTGCCAGCGGGCAGACTAGCGGGGGGTCCTACAATGAGCAGTTCTTC.